The T cell receptor beta chain under discussion was sequenced for a study of regulatory dendritic cells for organ transplantation. Study outcomes and limitations: The most alloreactive TCR clonotypes were found in resting memory CD8+ cells.

Naive CD45RA+ and memory CD45RO+ CD4+ or CD8+ T cells were FACS-sorted. The repertoire was sequenced with immunoSEQ multiplex PCR; TCRdb's copy has only in-frame clones and lacks some. The sample comprises 25,000 to 30,000 clones, 82% of which are singletons, and 0.1% rests with the top ten. On this clone itself: Its target is unknown.

V lost 7 bases and J lost 2; bases outside the gene matches: 8. Germline CDR1 is LNHDA and CDR2 is SQIVND (reference sequence). The CDR3 has 15 residues. The receptor was derived from a human donor in good health. The sample was naive CD4+ T cells from blood. The subset here: CD45RA+ naive T cells. The chain is built from TRBV19 and TRBJ1-2, with 9 bases that match TRBD1. The CDR3 DNA reads TGTGCCAGTAACGGGGGACAGGGAGTGAACTATGGCTACACCTTC. Its translation is CASNGGQGVNYGYTF.